This T cell receptor (beta chain) was captured in a study of blood T cell repertoires in COVID-19. Study details: Donors in the United States, Italy and Spain gave samples during acute or convalescent COVID-19. PBMCs, B-cell-depleted T cells, or T cells were the source of the cDNA or gDNA that made up the material.

This CDR3 contains 15 residues. Per germline, CDR1 MNHEY and CDR2 SMNVEV (reference sequence). The germline V and J ends were trimmed by 8 bases and 4 bases, with 15 bases remaining between them. Per the original methods: From reference gene primer amplification, estimates of nucleated cell counts were derived. Profiled with immunoSEQ multiplex PCR; TCRdb holds only in-frame clones, not every one. V and J calls plus clone size are reproduced from that table; the DNA served to infer D and trimming. The repertoire has about 250,000 clones, about 85% of them found once; the top ten carry roughly 3%. The sequence was collected from a man younger than 30 with active or convalescent COVID-19. The sequenced sample was peripheral blood. The chain recombines TRBV27 with TRBJ2-6, with D possibly matching TRBD2 (6 bases). The CDR3 region is CASQFAGPGANVLTF. CDR3 sequence (DNA): TGTGCCAGCCAATTTGCGGGACCCGGGGCCAACGTCCTGACTTTC.